This is a list of T cell receptor beta chains from one sample in a study of T cell repertoires in cytomegalovirus infection. What these receptors recognize is not known. TCRdb called the reads again in MiXCR, with one record for every CDR3 protein. The sample comprises approximately 770,000 distinct CDR3 sequences, around 29% of which are singletons, and roughly 13% rests with the top ten. Sample: cultured CD8+ T cells from PBMCs, taken from culture after CMV antigen stimulation. These receptors came from a human donor in good health (CMV status not recorded). Some clones in this sample may be carry-over from other donors' samples. The CDR3 runs from the conserved cysteine through the conserved F or W. D genes are given only for firm matches. Only some rows state a clone size, as once, few, many or a class for expanded clones.

D	size	length	J	V	CDR3	DNA
-	-	18	TRBJ1-2	TRBV7-8	CASSLPPASQGSNYGYTF	TGTGCCAGCAGCTTACCGCCCGCTTCACAGGGCTCGAACTATGGCTACACCTTC
-	few	13	TRBJ1-1	TRBV19	CASKGHMNTEAFF	TGTGCCAGTAAGGGACACATGAACACTGAAGCTTTCTTT
TRBD1	-	15	TRBJ2-1	TRBV11-2	CASSITGTGPNEQFF	TGTGCCAGCAGCATAACCGGGACAGGCCCCAATGAGCAGTTCTTC
-	-	13	TRBJ2-5	TRBV7-4	CASSLASVETQYF	TGTGCCAGCAGCTTAGCTAGCGTGGAGACCCAGTACTTC
TRBD1	-	16	TRBJ2-3	TRBV10-3	CAIRIIRDRGEDTQYF	TGTGCCATCAGGATCATCCGGGACAGAGGGGAGGATACGCAGTATTTT
TRBD1	few	17	TRBJ1-2	TRBV12-5	CASGLVTDRDSNYGYTF	TGTGCTAGTGGTTTGGTAACGGACAGGGACTCTAACTATGGCTACACCTTC
-	-	15	TRBJ2-5	TRBV15	CATSRDQGSWETQYF	TGTGCCACCAGCAGAGATCAGGGTAGCTGGGAGACCCAGTACTTC
TRBD2	-	11	TRBJ2-1	TRBV19	CASMRGNEQFF	TGTGCCAGTATGCGGGGGAATGAGCAGTTCTTC
-	-	14	TRBJ1-5	TRBV5-6	CASSSRGHYQPQHF	TGTGCCAGCAGCTCACGGGGCCACTATCAGCCCCAGCATTTT
-	-	13	TRBJ1-2	TRBV24-1	CATSGSLDYGHTF	TGTGCCACCAGTGGTTCGCTTGACTATGGACACACCTTC
TRBD2	-	17	TRBJ2-1	TRBV28	CASSLLLAGGSYNEQFF	TGTGCCAGCAGTTTACTCCTAGCGGGGGGGTCCTACAATGAGCAGTTCTTC
TRBD1	few	15	TRBJ2-7	TRBV6-5	CASSYSGTETYEQYF	TGTGCCAGCAGTTATTCCGGGACAGAGACCTACGAGCAGTACTTC
TRBD2	-	16	TRBJ2-1	TRBV7-9	CASSLTSGGSYNEQFF	TGTGCCAGCAGCTTAACTAGCGGGGGCTCCTACAATGAGCAGTTCTTC
TRBD2	few	18	TRBJ2-3	TRBV4-3	CASSQDWLAGGVTDTQYF	TGCGCCAGCAGCCAAGATTGGCTAGCGGGGGGGGTAACAGATACGCAGTATTTT
-	-	19	TRBJ1-5	TRBV28	CASSSILTGPHGSNQPQHF	TGTGCCAGCAGTTCCATCCTGACAGGTCCCCACGGAAGCAATCAGCCCCAGCATTTT